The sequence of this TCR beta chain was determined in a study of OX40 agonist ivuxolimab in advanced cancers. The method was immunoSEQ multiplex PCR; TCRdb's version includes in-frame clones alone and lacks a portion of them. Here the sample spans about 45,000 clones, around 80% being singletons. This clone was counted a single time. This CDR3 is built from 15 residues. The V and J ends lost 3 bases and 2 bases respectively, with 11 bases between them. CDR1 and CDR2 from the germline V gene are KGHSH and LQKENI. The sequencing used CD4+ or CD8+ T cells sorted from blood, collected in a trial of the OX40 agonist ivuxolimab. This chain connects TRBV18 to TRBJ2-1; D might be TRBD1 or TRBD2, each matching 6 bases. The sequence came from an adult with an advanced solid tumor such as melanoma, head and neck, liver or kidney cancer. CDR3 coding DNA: TGTGCCAGCTCACCGACCGGGGGCCCCTACAATGAGCAGTTCTTC. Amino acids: CASSPTGGPYNEQFF.